This record covers a single TCR beta chain. The sample belongs to a study of blood T cell repertoires in COVID-19. V lost 5 bases, J lost 6 bases, and 10 bases stayed unmatched. The V gene's germline CDR1 is SEHNR and CDR2 FQNEAQ (reference sequence). This CDR3 is built from 16 residues. While infection was still active, Seattle patients were enrolled and then followed longitudinally. Authors' analysis steps: Reference gene primer amplification in the assay estimated nucleated cell counts. TCRdb keeps only in-frame clones here, not all; method: immunoSEQ multiplex PCR. V, J and clone size are taken as reported in that table, and D and trimming were inferred from the DNA itself. The table lists 150,000 or so clones, roughly 89% of them singletons, with roughly 4.3% in the top ten.

The sequenced sample consisted of peripheral blood. The sequence was collected from a man aged 55 to 70 with COVID-19, enrolled during active disease. The chain carries TRBV7-9 and TRBJ2-1, with 10 positions matching TRBD2. The CDR3 loop reads CASSPLVLAGPNEQFF. CDR3 coding DNA: TGTGCCAGCAGCCCCCTGGTACTAGCGGGGCCCAATGAGCAGTTCTTC.